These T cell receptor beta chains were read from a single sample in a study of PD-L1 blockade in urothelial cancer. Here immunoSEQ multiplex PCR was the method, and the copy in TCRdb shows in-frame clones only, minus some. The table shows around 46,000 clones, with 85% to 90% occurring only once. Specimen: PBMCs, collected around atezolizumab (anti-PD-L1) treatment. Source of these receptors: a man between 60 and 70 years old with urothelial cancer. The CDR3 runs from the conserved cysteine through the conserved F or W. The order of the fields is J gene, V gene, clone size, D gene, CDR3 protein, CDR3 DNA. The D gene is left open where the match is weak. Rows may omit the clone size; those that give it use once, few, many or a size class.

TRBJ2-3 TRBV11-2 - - CASSLGVRGTDTQYF TGTGCCAGCAGCTTAGGAGTTAGGGGTACAGATACGCAGTATTTT
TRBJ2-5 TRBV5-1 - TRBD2 CASSPTPLAGQETQYF TGCGCCAGCAGCCCGACCCCGCTAGCGGGCCAAGAGACCCAGTACTTC
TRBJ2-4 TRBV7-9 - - CASSLAPRVAKNIQYF TGTGCCAGCAGCTTAGCCCCCCGAGTAGCCAAAAACATTCAGTACTTC
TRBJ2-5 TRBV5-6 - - CASSLADTETQYF TGTGCCAGCAGCTTGGCGGACACAGAGACCCAGTACTTC
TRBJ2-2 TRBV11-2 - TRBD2 CASSEQAGVTGELFF TGTGCCAGCAGCGAACAAGCGGGAGTCACCGGGGAGCTGTTTTTT
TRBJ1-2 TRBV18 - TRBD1 CASSTFGQGNDLGYTF TGTGCCAGCTCAACGTTCGGACAGGGTAATGATCTTGGCTACACCTTC
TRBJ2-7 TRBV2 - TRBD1 CASRGQGYEQYF TGTGCCAGCAGAGGACAGGGGTACGAGCAGTACTTC
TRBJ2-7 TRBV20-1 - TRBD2 CSAWTSGEQYF TGCAGTGCTTGGACTAGTGGCGAGCAGTACTTC
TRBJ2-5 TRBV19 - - CASSPGGRAQYF TGTGCCAGTAGTCCTGGAGGAAGGGCCCAGTACTTC
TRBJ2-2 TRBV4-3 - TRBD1 CASGRGLNTGELFF TGCGCCAGCGGCAGGGGGCTGAACACCGGGGAGCTGTTTTTT
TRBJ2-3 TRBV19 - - CASSLQRVAAIDTQYF TGTGCCAGTAGTCTCCAGAGGGTAGCGGCGATAGATACGCAGTATTTT
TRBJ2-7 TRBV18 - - CASSLGLTYEQYF TGTGCCAGCTCACTTGGGCTTACCTACGAGCAGTACTTC
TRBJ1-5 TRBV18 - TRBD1 CASSRRDRGIGQPQHF TGTGCCAGCTCACGCCGGGACAGGGGCATCGGTCAGCCCCAGCATTTT
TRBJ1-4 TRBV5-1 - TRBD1 CASSTLAGGLQKLFF TGCGCCAGCAGCACCCTGGCAGGGGGCTTGCAAAAACTGTTTTTT
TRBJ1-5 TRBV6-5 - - CASSPGGNQPQHF TGTGCCAGCAGCCCGGGAGGCAATCAGCCCCAGCATTTT
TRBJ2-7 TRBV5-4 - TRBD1 CASSLEGTAYYEQYF TGTGCCAGCAGCTTGGAGGGGACAGCCTATTACGAGCAGTACTTC
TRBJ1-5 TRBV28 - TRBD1 CATITGVSNQPQHF TGTGCCACCATCACAGGGGTGAGCAATCAGCCCCAGCATTTT
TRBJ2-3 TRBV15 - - CATSRDRGSADTQYF TGTGCCACCAGCAGAGATCGAGGGTCCGCAGATACGCAGTATTTT
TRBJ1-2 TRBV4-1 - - CASSQAAKGGSQHGYTF TGCGCCAGCAGCCAAGCTGCCAAGGGAGGTTCTCAACATGGCTACACCTTC
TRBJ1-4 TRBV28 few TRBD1 CASRPGQGVEKLFF TGTGCCAGCAGACCGGGACAGGGGGTTGAAAAACTGTTTTTT
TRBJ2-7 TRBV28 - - CASSLGSPGPYEQYF TGTGCCAGCAGTTTAGGGTCGCCAGGGCCCTACGAGCAGTACTTC
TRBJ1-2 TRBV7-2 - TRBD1 CASSSSGTGIFYGYTF TGTGCCAGCAGCTCCTCCGGGACAGGGATTTTCTATGGCTACACCTTC
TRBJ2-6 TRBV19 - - CASSGGGGPSGANVLTF TGTGCCAGTAGTGGTGGGGGCGGTCCCTCTGGGGCCAACGTCCTGACTTTC
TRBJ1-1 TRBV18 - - CASSPSKNTEAFF TGTGCCAGCTCACCTTCAAAGAACACTGAAGCTTTCTTT
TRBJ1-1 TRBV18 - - CASSRGDEAFF TGTGCCAGCTCGCGAGGAGACGAAGCTTTCTTT
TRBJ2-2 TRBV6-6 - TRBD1 CASSDRGDTGELFF TGTGCCAGCAGTGACAGGGGTGACACCGGGGAGCTGTTTTTT
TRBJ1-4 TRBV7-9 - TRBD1 CASRGRGDEKLFF TGTGCCTCCAGGGGGCGAGGGGATGAAAAACTGTTTTTT
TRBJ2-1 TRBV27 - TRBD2 CASSLVASGEQFF TGTGCCAGCAGTTTAGTGGCTAGCGGTGAGCAGTTCTTC
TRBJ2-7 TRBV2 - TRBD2 CASSSGGFSYEQYF TGTGCCAGCAGCAGCGGGGGGTTCTCCTACGAGCAGTACTTC
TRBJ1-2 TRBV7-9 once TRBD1 CASSRQGPRTNYGYTF TGTGCCAGCAGCCGACAGGGGCCGAGAACTAACTATGGCTACACCTTC
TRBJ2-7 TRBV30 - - CAWSVDKGSYEQYF TGTGCCTGGAGTGTAGATAAGGGGTCCTACGAGCAGTACTTC
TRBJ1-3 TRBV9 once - CASSRSGAGNTIYF TGTGCCAGCAGCCGGTCAGGGGCTGGAAACACCATATATTTT
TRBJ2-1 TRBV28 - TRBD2 CASSSLPGLATENEQFF TGTGCCAGCAGTTCCTTACCGGGACTAGCGACTGAGAATGAGCAGTTCTTC
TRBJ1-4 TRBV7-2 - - CASSLVGEGEKLFF TGTGCCAGCAGCTTAGTTGGGGAGGGGGAAAAACTGTTTTTT
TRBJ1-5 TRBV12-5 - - CASGSAGLYNQPQHF TGTGCTAGTGGTTCCGCCGGTTTATACAATCAGCCCCAGCATTTT
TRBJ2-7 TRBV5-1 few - CASSLATGTYEQYF TGCGCCAGCAGCTTGGCCACAGGGACCTACGAGCAGTACTTC
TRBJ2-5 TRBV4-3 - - CASSQDLSSWETQYF TGCGCCAGCAGCCAAGATCTATCTAGCTGGGAGACCCAGTACTTC
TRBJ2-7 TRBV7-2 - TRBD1 CASSQGQAFLYEQYF TGTGCCAGCAGCCAGGGACAGGCTTTTCTCTACGAGCAGTACTTC
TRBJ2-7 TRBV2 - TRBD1 CASTWDRGRNEQYF TGTGCCAGCACCTGGGACAGGGGGCGTAACGAGCAGTACTTC
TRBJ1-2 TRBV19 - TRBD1 CASSRTGRVRNYGYTF TGTGCCAGTAGTCGGACAGGGCGAGTCCGTAACTATGGCTACACCTTC
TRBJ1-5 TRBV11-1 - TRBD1 CASSATGGQPQHF TGTGCCAGCAGCGCCACAGGGGGTCAGCCCCAGCATTTT
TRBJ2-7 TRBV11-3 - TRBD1 CASSWGQGYEQYF TGTGCCAGCAGCTGGGGACAGGGTTACGAGCAGTACTTC
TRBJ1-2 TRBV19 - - CASSIKQNYGYTF TGTGCCAGTAGTATAAAACAGAACTATGGCTACACCTTC
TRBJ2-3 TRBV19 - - CASSIGSANTDTQYF TGTGCCAGTAGTATAGGTTCAGCGAACACAGATACGCAGTATTTT
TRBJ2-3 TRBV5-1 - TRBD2 CATRLAGGQDTQYF TGCGCCACCCGCTTAGCGGGGGGGCAAGATACGCAGTATTTT
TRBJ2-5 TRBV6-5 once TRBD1 CASSKGQLQETQYF TGTGCCAGCAGTAAGGGACAGCTTCAAGAGACCCAGTACTTC
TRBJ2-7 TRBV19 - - CASSSPPTLSAFEQYF TGTGCCAGTAGTAGCCCCCCTACCCTGAGTGCTTTCGAGCAGTACTTC
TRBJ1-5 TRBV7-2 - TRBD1 CASSTRTGQGAQPQHF TGTGCCAGCAGCACACGGACGGGACAGGGGGCTCAGCCCCAGCATTTT
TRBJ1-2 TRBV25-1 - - CASSDSLFYGYTF TGTGCCAGCAGTGATAGTCTGTTCTATGGCTACACCTTC
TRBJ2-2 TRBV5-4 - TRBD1 CASSSGQGTGELFF TGTGCCAGCAGCTCGGGACAGGGTACCGGGGAGCTGTTTTTT
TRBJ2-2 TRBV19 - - CASSKRLGANTGELFF TGTGCCAGTAGTAAACGGTTAGGGGCGAACACCGGGGAGCTGTTTTTT
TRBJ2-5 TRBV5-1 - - CASSLDQETQYF TGCGCCAGCAGCCTTGACCAAGAGACCCAGTACTTC